A single sample gave rise to the 31 T cell receptor beta chains below, sequenced in a study of T cell changes during pregnancy in multiple sclerosis. Assay used: immunoSEQ multiplex PCR; TCRdb lists only in-frame clones, some missing. The sample has more than 45,000 clones; roughly 93% are singletons. Sequenced material: CD8+ T cells from peripheral blood mononuclear cells, taken in the second trimester of pregnancy. These receptors were obtained from a female donor with multiple sclerosis, enrolled in a pregnancy study.

The chain is built from TRBV27 and TRBJ2-1; 8 bases line up with TRBD1. CDR3 length: 14 residues. Germline trimming cut 5 bases from V and 2 bases from J; bases unmatched to any gene: 2. Germline lookup yields CDR1 MNHEY and CDR2 SMNVEV (reference sequence). The CDR3 is CASSNRGAYNEQFF. In DNA, the CDR3 is TGTGCCAGCAGTAACAGGGGGGCCTACAATGAGCAGTTCTTC.

The CDR3 spells CASSSWTSDKYEQFF. CDR3 bases: TGTGCCAGCAGCTCGTGGACTAGCGATAAGTATGAGCAGTTCTTC. The genes are TRBV11-2 and TRBJ2-1; 9 bases line up with TRBD2. Unmatched junction bases numbered 9, after V lost 4 bases and J lost 8 bases. This CDR3 has 15 residues. CDR1 and CDR2 from the germline V gene are SGHAT and FQNNGV.

The chain combines TRBV7-9 with TRBJ2-7, with 9 bases matching TRBD2. The junction had 7 bases not matched to a gene; V was cut back by 2 bases and J by 5 bases. The CDR3 runs 15 residues. Germline V gene sequence: CDR1 SEHNR, CDR2 FQNEAQ (reference sequence). The CDR3 DNA sequence: TGTGCCAGCAGCTTATGGGCTAGCGGGACAGACGAGCAGTACTTC. Translating it yields CASSLWASGTDEQYF.

The V gene is TRBV4-2, the J gene TRBJ2-7, with 13 bases matching TRBD2. Unmatched junction bases numbered 10, after V lost 0 bases and J lost 5 bases. The length of the CDR3 is 18 residues. Germline CDR1 LGHNA, CDR2 YNFKEQ. Here the CDR3 DNA reads TGTGCCAGCAGCCAAGATTATGGACTAGCGGGAGAATTGGACGAGCAGTACTTC. Translating it yields CASSQDYGLAGELDEQYF.

This chain uses TRBV7-7 with TRBJ1-1; D is undetermined. Trimming took 2 bases from V and 0 from J, leaving 16 bases between them. From germline, CDR1 is SSHAT and CDR2 FNYEAQ (reference sequence). This CDR3 has 17 amino acids. The CDR3 DNA sequence: TGTGCCAGCAGCTTATATTCCCCCGAACTCATGAACACTGAAGCTTTCTTT. It yields the protein CASSLYSPELMNTEAFF.

The V and J genes are TRBV6-5 and TRBJ2-7; D possibly corresponds to TRBD1 (6 bases). The CDR3 length is 16 residues. Germline CDR1 is MNHEY and CDR2 is SVGAGI. V lost 0 bases to trimming and J lost 0 bases, with 12 bases between them. CDR3 sequence: CASSYSRTESSYEQYF. The CDR3 DNA follows: TGTGCCAGCAGTTACTCCCGGACAGAGAGCTCCTACGAGCAGTACTTC.

The chain uses TRBV11-2 and TRBJ2-2, with 11 bases aligning to TRBD2. The CDR3 covers 17 residues. Germline V gene sequence: CDR1 SGHAT, CDR2 FQNNGV. The trim removed 3 bases at V and 5 bases at J, leaving 8 bases unmatched. CDR3 DNA sequence: TGTGCCAGCAGCTTGCCGACTAGCGGGATAACTACCGGGGAGCTGTTTTTT. Protein product: CASSLPTSGITTGELFF.

This clone is judged medium-sized (0.01 to 0.1%). This chain joins TRBV15 and TRBJ2-6, with unresolved D. V lost 2 bases and J 0 bases, leaving 8 bases between the germline ends. Germline CDR1 is LNHNV and CDR2 is YYDKDF (reference sequence). The CDR3 has 16 amino acids. The CDR3 here is CATSRPQISGANVLTF. For the CDR3, the DNA is TGTGCCACCAGCAGACCTCAGATCTCTGGGGCCAACGTCCTGACTTTC.

The V and J genes are TRBV4-1 and TRBJ1-1; 7 bases match TRBD1. The J segment lost 8 bases and the V segment lost 1 base, leaving 7 bases of the junction unmatched. The CDR3 has 14 residues. Germline assignment: CDR1 MGHRA and CDR2 YSYEKL. The CDR3 DNA is TGCGCCAGCAGCCAAGTGATTGGGACAGCAGAAGCTTTCTTT. It codes for CASSQVIGTAEAFF.

The chain has TRBV7-2 and TRBJ2-2, with a tentative D call TRBD1 (5 bases). Germline assignment: CDR1 SGHTA and CDR2 FQGNSA. Trimming stripped 5 bases from V and 7 bases from J, with 14 bases between. CDR3 length: 14 residues. CDR3 sequence (DNA): TGTGCCAGCAGCGCAGGGATGCGGAACGGGGAGCTGTTTTTT. Encoded protein: CASSAGMRNGELFF.

This chain links TRBV9 with TRBJ2-7; 8 positions agree with TRBD2. Germline trimming cut 4 bases from V and 5 bases from J; bases unmatched to any gene: 8. This CDR3 contains 14 residues. Looked up from germline, CDR1 is SGDLS and CDR2 is YYNGEE. CDR3 loop: CASSPGGAPHEQYF. As DNA, the CDR3 is TGTGCCAGCAGCCCGGGGGGGGCCCCCCACGAGCAGTACTTC.

The rearrangement joins TRBV7-3 to TRBJ2-5, with 9 bases aligning to TRBD2. The CDR3 consists of 15 residues. J lost 5 bases, V lost 4 bases, and 8 bases had no gene match. The V gene's germline CDR1 is SGHTA and CDR2 FQGTGA. CDR3 sequence reads: CASSSQGGGAETQYF. The CDR3 DNA follows: TGTGCCAGCAGCTCTCAGGGCGGGGGGGCGGAGACCCAGTACTTC.

This rearrangement joins TRBV7-8 to TRBJ1-1; weak D call: TRBD1 (5 bases). This CDR3 contains 15 residues. CDR1 and CDR2 from the germline V gene are SGHVS and FQNEAQ. V dropped 1 base and J dropped 1 base, with 10 bases sitting between them. This CDR3 is CASSLGGRGNTEAFF. CDR3 nucleotide sequence: TGTGCCAGCAGCTTAGGGGGTAGGGGGAACACTGAAGCTTTCTTT.

The rearrangement links TRBV27 to TRBJ2-7; 7 bases map to TRBD1. This CDR3 has 12 residues. J was trimmed by 5 bases and V by 5 bases; bases with no gene match: 3. Germline assignment: CDR1 MNHEY and CDR2 SMNVEV (reference sequence). The DNA for the CDR3 is TGTGCCAGCAGTATGACAGGGAACGAGCAGTACTTC. Its translation is CASSMTGNEQYF.

This chain links TRBV5-4 with TRBJ1-1, with TRBD1 as a possible D gene (6 bases). This CDR3 region has 12 residues. Germline CDR1 SGHNT, CDR2 YYREEE (reference sequence). V lost 2 bases and J 5 bases, leaving 7 bases between the germline ends. The CDR3 region has the DNA TGTGCCAGCAGCTTCGGACAGACTGAAGCTTTCTTT. Translated: CASSFGQTEAFF.

The CDR3 loop is CASSWGEMNTEAFF. CDR3 bases: TGTGCCAGCAGCTGGGGGGAAATGAACACTGAAGCTTTCTTT. V and J are TRBV28 and TRBJ1-1; tentative D call: TRBD1 (5 bases). This CDR3 has 14 residues. From germline, CDR1 is MDHEN and CDR2 SYDVKM. V was trimmed by 6 bases and J by 0 bases, leaving 11 bases between them.

This clone was seen only once. The V call is TRBV4-3, the J call TRBJ2-7; D perhaps matches TRBD2 (6 bases). The CDR3 runs 16 residues. The V and J ends lost 1 base and 0 bases respectively, with 13 bases between them. The germline V gene encodes CDR1 LGHNA and CDR2 YSLEER. The CDR3 sequence is CASSQGPRRDSYEQYF. In DNA form, the CDR3 reads TGCGCCAGCAGCCAAGGACCCAGGCGGGACTCCTACGAGCAGTACTTC.

The chain links TRBV7-6 to TRBJ2-1; a weak D match, TRBD1 (5 bases). Germline CDR1 is SGHVS and CDR2 is FNYEAQ. The length of the CDR3 is 15 residues. V dropped 2 bases and J dropped 6 bases, with 14 bases sitting between them. CDR3 coding DNA: TGTGCCAGCAGCTTAATTCCTGACAGTATCAATGAGCAGTTCTTC. Translated: CASSLIPDSINEQFF. Together with reference TRBV7-6 and TRBJ2-1, the CDR3 gives the full variable domain: GAGVSQSPRYKVTKRGQDVALRCDPISGHVSLYWYRQALGQGPEFLTYFNYEAQQDKSGLPNDRFSAERPEGSISTLTIQRTEQRDSAMYRCASSLIPDSINEQFFGPGTRLTVL.

J is TRBJ1-1 and V is TRBV6-1; D is perhaps TRBD1 (5 bases). Germline V gene data show CDR1 as MNHNS and CDR2 as SASEGT. The CDR3 length is 14 residues. V lost 4 bases and J lost 3, with 12 bases in between. In DNA form, the CDR3 reads TGTGCCAGCAGTGTCCAGGGCGATGACACTGAAGCTTTCTTT. As protein: CASSVQGDDTEAFF.

This chain joins TRBV6-1 and TRBJ2-7; 8 bases are a match to TRBD2. CDR3 length: 12 residues. V lost 6 bases to trimming and J lost 4 bases; unmatched junction nucleotides: 2. CDR1 and CDR2 (germline): MNHNS, SASEGT. CDR3 in amino acids: CASSRGGYEQYF. CDR3 bases: TGTGCCAGCAGCCGCGGGGGGTACGAGCAGTACTTC.

This clone was observed once. The genes are TRBV9 and TRBJ2-1; the match to TRBD2 covers 7 bases. Germline-derived CDR1 and CDR2 are SGDLS and YYNGEE. The CDR3 contains 19 residues. V trimming: 4 bases; J trimming: 0 bases; junction bases outside the gene matches: 16. In DNA form, the CDR3 reads TGTGCCAGCAGCAAAGGAGGAACTAGCGCAAGTCACTCCTACAATGAGCAGTTCTTC. Residues: CASSKGGTSASHSYNEQFF. The whole variable domain, filled in from reference TRBV9 and TRBJ2-1, reads DSGVTQTPKHLITATGQRVTLRCSPRSGDLSVYWYQQSLDQGLQFLIQYYNGEERAKGNILERFSAQQFPDLHSELNLSSLELGDSALYFCASSKGGTSASHSYNEQFFGPGTRLTVL.

V is TRBV19 and J is TRBJ1-3; TRBD1 matches at 8 bases. The CDR3 runs 16 residues. Germline lookup yields CDR1 LNHDA and CDR2 SQIVND (reference sequence). With V trimmed by 4 bases and J by 3 bases, 8 bases remained unmatched. The chain's CDR3 is CASSKDGQGGGNTIYF. The DNA of the CDR3 is TGTGCCAGTAGTAAAGATGGACAGGGTGGTGGAAACACCATATATTTT.

The V gene is TRBV7-9, the J gene TRBJ2-3; 7 bases are shared with TRBD1. This CDR3 is built from 18 residues. The junction had 13 bases not matched to a gene; V was cut back by 4 bases and J by 0 bases. Germline CDR1 reads SEHNR; CDR2 reads FQNEAQ (reference sequence). CDR3 sequence: CASSSTRDSFPSTDTQYF. The DNA for the CDR3 is TGTGCCAGCAGCTCCACACGGGACAGCTTTCCTAGCACAGATACGCAGTATTTT.

This chain connects TRBV29-1 to TRBJ2-7; D possibly corresponds to TRBD1 (5 bases). Germline V gives CDR1 SQVTM, CDR2 ANQGSEA. V lost 6 bases and J 2 bases, leaving 14 bases between the germline ends. The CDR3 has 13 residues. The CDR3 sequence is CSVTATDTYEQYF. The CDR3 DNA sequence: TGCAGCGTAACTGCGACAGACACCTACGAGCAGTACTTC.

J is TRBJ1-1 and V is TRBV6-4, with D maybe TRBD1 (6 bases). This CDR3 has 13 residues. Per germline, CDR1 MRHNA and CDR2 SNTAGT. Trimming took off 8 bases at V and 5 bases at J, with 15 bases between the two ends. This CDR3 is CASSQDRRTEAFF. The CDR3 DNA sequence: TGTGCCAGCTCCCAGGACAGACGGACTGAAGCTTTCTTT.

This chain connects TRBV18 to TRBJ1-1; 9 bases agree with TRBD1. V dropped 3 bases and J dropped 4; count of bases not matched to a gene: 15. CDR3 size: 18 residues. Germline values: CDR1 KGHSH, CDR2 LQKENI. CDR3 nucleotides: TGTGCCAGCTCACCTCCAGGACAGGGGAAGAGACAGGCCACTGAAGCTTTCTTT. Residues: CASSPPGQGKRQATEAFF.

The V gene is TRBV6-1, the J gene TRBJ2-1, with 8 bases fitting TRBD1. Germline CDR1 is MNHNS and CDR2 is SASEGT. V trimming: 3 bases; J trimming: 3 bases; junction bases outside the gene matches: 4. This CDR3 comprises 15 residues. This CDR3 reads CASSERTGYYNEQFF. The CDR3 DNA reads as TGTGCCAGCAGTGAGCGGACAGGGTACTACAATGAGCAGTTCTTC.

Only one count was recorded for this clone. The rearrangement links TRBV6-5 to TRBJ1-1; D gene ambiguous. Germline V gene lookup returns CDR1 MNHEY and CDR2 SVGAGI. This CDR3 is 12 amino acids long. Trimming removed 8 bases from V and 1 base from J, with 8 bases in between. Written as DNA, the CDR3 is TGTGCCAGCCTTGGAGGGAACACTGAAGCTTTCTTT. Protein product: CASLGGNTEAFF.

J is TRBJ2-2 and V is TRBV21-1; whether TRBD1, the table's D call, matches the DNA was not checked. TRBV21-1 is tagged as a pseudogene. The CDR3 contains 16 residues. CDR3 bases: TGTGCCAGCAGCAAGCCCGGGACAGGGGGAACCGGGGAGCTGTTTTTT. This encodes CASSKPGTGGTGELFF.

This chain joins TRBV7-9 and TRBJ2-3; possibly TRBD2 for D (6 bases). The CDR3 covers 14 residues. Germline CDR1 reads SEHNR; CDR2 reads FQNEAQ (reference sequence). V was cut by 7 bases and J by 1 base, with 12 bases left in between. As DNA, the CDR3 is TGTGCCAGCATCCCCTGGGGGGGCACAGATACGCAGTATTTT. This sequence encodes CASIPWGGTDTQYF.

The chain combines TRBV27 with TRBJ1-2; 9 bases match TRBD1. Unmatched junction bases numbered 7, after V lost 7 bases and J lost 4 bases. Germline V gene sequence: CDR1 MNHEY, CDR2 SMNVEV (reference sequence). The CDR3 sequence is 14 residues long. The CDR3 bases are TGTGCCAGCACCCCGGGACAGGGCCCCTATGGCTACACCTTC. It encodes CASTPGQGPYGYTF.